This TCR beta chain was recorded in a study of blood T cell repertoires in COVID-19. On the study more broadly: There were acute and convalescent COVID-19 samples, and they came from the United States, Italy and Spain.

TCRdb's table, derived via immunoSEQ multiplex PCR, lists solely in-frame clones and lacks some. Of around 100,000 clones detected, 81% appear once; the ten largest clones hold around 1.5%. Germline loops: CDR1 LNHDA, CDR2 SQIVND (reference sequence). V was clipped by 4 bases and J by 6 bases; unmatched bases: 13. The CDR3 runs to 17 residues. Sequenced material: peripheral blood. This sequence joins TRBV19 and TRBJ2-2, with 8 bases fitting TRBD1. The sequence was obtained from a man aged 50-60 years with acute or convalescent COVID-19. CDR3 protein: CASSTGKPTGVAGELFF. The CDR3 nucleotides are TGTGCCAGTAGTACCGGAAAACCGACAGGGGTCGCCGGGGAGCTGTTTTTT.